The 29 T cell receptor beta chains listed next were all sequenced from one sample in a study of human CD8 memory T cell subsets. Investigators built TCR beta libraries using UMI-labeled 5' RACE. TCRdb processed the 5' RACE reads again and assigns one entry to each CDR3 protein, with no DNA. The table lists 5,500 to 8,500 distinct CDR3 sequences, with 20% in the top ten. Sequenced input: CD8+ T cells from PBMCs. These receptors all come from a human donor in good health.

The CDR3: CSVEGGPNTIYF. The chain couples TRBV29-1 to TRBJ1-3; TCRdb returns TRBD1, unconfirmable since there is no DNA. This CDR3 has 12 amino acids. Germline V gene lookup returns CDR1 SQVTM and CDR2 ANQGSEA.

This clonotype is called medium-sized based on its frequency. The chain has TRBV5-1 and TRBJ2-3; absent DNA, TCRdb's TRBD1 call cannot be checked. The CDR3 extends over 14 amino acids. CDR1 and CDR2 from the germline V gene are SGHRS and YFSETQ. The CDR3 region is CASLTGTGTDTQYF.

By frequency, this clonotype registers medium-sized (0.01 to 0.1%). This sequence joins TRBV7-8 and TRBJ2-1. CDR1 and CDR2 from the germline V gene are SGHVS and FQNEAQ. This CDR3 contains 13 residues. The chain's CDR3 is CASSFADYNEQFF.

Judged by frequency, this clonotype is medium-sized (0.01 to 0.1%). The chain couples TRBV29-1 to TRBJ2-5; checking the TCRdb D call of TRBD2 is not possible without DNA. This CDR3 spans 12 amino acids. Germline V gene data show CDR1 as SQVTM and CDR2 as ANQGSEA. CDR3 sequence reads: CHGVGEGETQYF.

This clonotype is deemed medium-sized by its frequency. The V and J genes are TRBV11-3 and TRBJ2-1; TCRdb's D call of TRBD2 is untestable without DNA. This CDR3 is 15 amino acids long. CDR1 and CDR2 from the germline V gene are SGHNT and YENEEA. CDR3 loop: CASSLGDSGSSSQFF.

The chain uses TRBV7-9 and TRBJ2-1; lacking DNA, the TRBD2 call made by TCRdb goes unchecked. The germline V gene has CDR1 SEHNR and CDR2 FQNEAQ (reference sequence). The CDR3 is made up of 12 amino acids. This CDR3 is CASSLVEREQFF.

The chain joins TRBV4-1 to TRBJ2-7; with no DNA, the TCRdb D assignment of TRBD1 cannot be verified. The germline V gene encodes CDR1 MGHRA and CDR2 YSYEKL. The CDR3 contains 14 residues. CDR3 amino acids: CASSQASGTYEQYF.

This chain joins TRBV27 and TRBJ2-1; TCRdb's D call, TRBD2, is unchecked because there is no DNA. Germline V gives CDR1 MNHEY, CDR2 SMNVEV (reference sequence). The CDR3 length is 17 residues. This CDR3 is CASSPPFTRAMYNEQFF.

This clonotype is called medium-sized based on its frequency. The V and J genes are TRBV7-9 and TRBJ2-1; TCRdb lists TRBD1, though no DNA is available to test this call. This CDR3 spans 14 amino acids. The germline CDR1 and CDR2 sequences are SEHNR and FQNEAQ (reference sequence). CDR3 sequence: CASSLAQGEDEQFF.

The chain joins TRBV3-1 to TRBJ2-5; the TCRdb call, TRBD1, lacks DNA for checking. Germline CDR1 LGHDT, CDR2 YNNKEL (reference sequence). CDR3 size: 17 residues. The CDR3 here is CASSQDLGQGAEETQYF.

Its frequency marks this clonotype as medium-sized (0.01 to 0.1%). The rearrangement uses TRBV30 and TRBJ1-2. The length of the CDR3 is 13 residues. Germline V gives CDR1 GTSNPN, CDR2 SVGIG (reference sequence). The CDR3 sequence: CAWSVMGNYGYTF.

The chain recombines TRBV7-9 with TRBJ2-5; TCRdb lists TRBD2, though no DNA is available to test this call. The CDR3 loop spans 16 amino acids. The V gene's germline CDR1 is SEHNR and CDR2 FQNEAQ (reference sequence). CDR3 sequence: CASSGTSGSAGETQYF. Full variable domain (remainder filled in from reference TRBV7-9 and TRBJ2-5): DTGVSQNPRHKITKRGQNVTFRCDPISEHNRLYWYRQTLGQGPEFLTYFQNEAQLEKSRLLSDRFSAERPKGSFSTLEIQRTEQGDSAMYLCASSGTSGSAGETQYFGPGTRLLVL.

The chain uses TRBV19 and TRBJ2-2; TCRdb lists TRBD1, though no DNA is available to test this call. CDR1 is LNHDA, CDR2 SQIVND, per germline (reference sequence). The CDR3 runs 16 residues. Here the CDR3 reads CASSSLRTGTTGELFF.

V usage is TRBV5-1 and J usage is TRBJ2-7; there is no DNA to check the TCRdb D call of TRBD1. The CDR3 has 12 residues. Germline loops: CDR1 SGHRS, CDR2 YFSETQ. The CDR3: CASSPGPGEQYF.

This chain joins TRBV13 and TRBJ2-2; TCRdb designates TRBD2, a call that cannot be tested without DNA. There are 17 residues in the CDR3. CDR1 and CDR2 from the germline V gene are PRHDT and FYEKMQ (reference sequence). CDR3 protein: CASSPDGLAGNTGELFF.

The chain couples TRBV29-1 to TRBJ2-2; with no DNA, the TCRdb D assignment of TRBD1 cannot be verified. The CDR3 is made up of 13 amino acids. Per the germline V gene, CDR1 is SQVTM and CDR2 is ANQGSEA. The CDR3 reads CSVEGDVSGELFF.

The V and J genes are TRBV9 and TRBJ2-3; the D call of TRBD1 rests on TCRdb alone, since no DNA is present to check it. The CDR3 length is 14 residues. Looked up from germline, CDR1 is SGDLS and CDR2 is YYNGEE. This CDR3 reads CASSFRPLTDTQYF.

This sequence joins TRBV4-1 and TRBJ2-7; TCRdb gives TRBD1 as the D gene, but with no DNA this cannot be confirmed. The CDR3 has 12 amino acids. In germline, CDR1 is MGHRA, CDR2 YSYEKL. This chain's CDR3 is CASSQAGIEQYF.

J is TRBJ2-3 and V is TRBV12-3 or TRBV12-4; TCRdb returns TRBD2, unconfirmable since there is no DNA. The CDR3 runs 15 residues. The CDR3 region is CASSPQAGGPGTQYF.

V usage is TRBV9 and J usage is TRBJ2-7; lacking DNA, the TRBD1 call made by TCRdb goes unchecked. Germline V gene sequence: CDR1 SGDLS, CDR2 YYNGEE. The CDR3 has 13 amino acids. The CDR3 here is CASSPGNADEQYF. The whole variable domain, remainder taken from reference TRBV9 and TRBJ2-7, is DSGVTQTPKHLITATGQRVTLRCSPRSGDLSVYWYQQSLDQGLQFLIQYYNGEERAKGNILERFSAQQFPDLHSELNLSSLELGDSALYFCASSPGNADEQYFGPGTRLTVT.

V gene TRBV18 combines with J gene TRBJ1-4; TCRdb's D gene call, TRBD1, goes unchecked for lack of DNA. Per the germline V gene, CDR1 is KGHSH and CDR2 is LQKENI. The CDR3 length is 15 residues. CDR3: CASSPVGPLEEKLFF.

This clonotype ranks as medium-sized in terms of frequency. The chain combines TRBV5-1 with TRBJ2-1. Looked up from germline, CDR1 is SGHRS and CDR2 is YFSETQ. The CDR3 spans 12 residues. CDR3 sequence reads: CASSLANNEQFF.

The chain joins TRBV5-1 to TRBJ2-7; TCRdb calls TRBD1, which cannot be checked without DNA. Germline V lookup: CDR1 SGHRS, CDR2 YFSETQ. This CDR3 spans 14 amino acids. CDR3 sequence: CASSEGDRSGEQYF.

By frequency, this clonotype registers medium-sized. The CDR3 sequence is CASSPLAGRSSYEQYF. The chain uses TRBV27 and TRBJ2-7; the D gene TCRdb calls, TRBD2, cannot be checked with no DNA. Germline CDR1 reads MNHEY; CDR2 reads SMNVEV (reference sequence). The CDR3 spans 16 residues.

The chain has TRBV5-6 and TRBJ2-1. The CDR3 is 15 amino acids. The germline gives CDR1 SGHDT, CDR2 YYEEEE. The CDR3 is CASSYRTGSYNEQFF.

This sequence joins TRBV11-2 and TRBJ2-1. The CDR3 loop spans 15 amino acids. Germline V gives CDR1 SGHAT, CDR2 FQNNGV. The CDR3 here is CASSLDTRAYNEQFF.

The rearrangement uses TRBV20-1 and TRBJ2-1; TCRdb designates TRBD1, a call that cannot be tested without DNA. Germline V gene lookup returns CDR1 DFQATT and CDR2 SNEGSKA (reference sequence). This CDR3 has 14 amino acids. The CDR3 here is CSARDREHYNEQFF.

CDR3 amino acids: CSVEDRVYEQFF. J is TRBJ2-1 and V is TRBV29-1. Germline CDR1 and CDR2: SQVTM and ANQGSEA. The CDR3 runs 12 residues.

The chain couples TRBV6-5 to TRBJ1-3; with no DNA, the TCRdb D assignment of TRBD1 cannot be verified. From germline, CDR1 is MNHEY and CDR2 SVGAGI. This CDR3 is built from 15 residues. The CDR3 is CASSYGQGGGNTIYF.